This paragraph covers one T cell receptor (beta chain) sequence. The antigen is undetermined. CDR1 and CDR2 (germline): MNHEY, SMNVEV (reference sequence). Trimming cost V 7 bases and J 7 bases; bases outside gene matches: 18. The CDR3 covers 17 residues. The data derive from a study of early T cells in non-severe SARS-CoV-2 infection. Study in general: Bulk RNA isolated from unsorted whole blood underwent sequencing; chains were not paired.

Each single cDNA molecule received a unique molecular identifier. Each CDR3 protein is one row after TCRdb ran MiXCR on the 5' RACE reads. Of roughly 80,000 distinct CDR3 sequences listed, around a sixth are singletons. Findings and limits, study-wide: The study's VDJdb matching favored anti-spike CD8 responses and missed private and CD4 specificities.

The genes are TRBV27 and TRBJ2-1, with 8 positions matching TRBD1. Source material: whole blood. The receptor was derived from an adult who was a healthcare worker with PCR-confirmed SARS-CoV-2 infection or an uninfected control (not recorded which). The CDR3 DNA sequence: TGTGCCAGCACGCCTTCCCAGAGGACAGGGTCAATAAATGAGCAGTTCTTC. It translates to CASTPSQRTGSINEQFF.